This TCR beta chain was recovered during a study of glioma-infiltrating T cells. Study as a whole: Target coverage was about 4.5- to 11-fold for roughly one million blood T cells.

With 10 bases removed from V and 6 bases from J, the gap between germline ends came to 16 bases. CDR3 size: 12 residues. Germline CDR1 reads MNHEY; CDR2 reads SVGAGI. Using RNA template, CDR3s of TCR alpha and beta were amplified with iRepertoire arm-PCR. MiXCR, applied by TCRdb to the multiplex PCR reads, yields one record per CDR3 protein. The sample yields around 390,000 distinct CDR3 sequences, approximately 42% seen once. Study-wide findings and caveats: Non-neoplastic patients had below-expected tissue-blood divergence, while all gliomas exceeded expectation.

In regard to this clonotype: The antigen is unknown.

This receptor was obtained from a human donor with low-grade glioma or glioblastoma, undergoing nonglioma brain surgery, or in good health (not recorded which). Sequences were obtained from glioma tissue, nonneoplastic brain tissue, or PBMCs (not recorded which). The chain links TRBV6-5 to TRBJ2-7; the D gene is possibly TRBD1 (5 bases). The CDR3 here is CATRRVRGEQYF. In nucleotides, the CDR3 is TGTGCCACCAGAAGGGTTAGGGGCGAGCAGTACTTC.